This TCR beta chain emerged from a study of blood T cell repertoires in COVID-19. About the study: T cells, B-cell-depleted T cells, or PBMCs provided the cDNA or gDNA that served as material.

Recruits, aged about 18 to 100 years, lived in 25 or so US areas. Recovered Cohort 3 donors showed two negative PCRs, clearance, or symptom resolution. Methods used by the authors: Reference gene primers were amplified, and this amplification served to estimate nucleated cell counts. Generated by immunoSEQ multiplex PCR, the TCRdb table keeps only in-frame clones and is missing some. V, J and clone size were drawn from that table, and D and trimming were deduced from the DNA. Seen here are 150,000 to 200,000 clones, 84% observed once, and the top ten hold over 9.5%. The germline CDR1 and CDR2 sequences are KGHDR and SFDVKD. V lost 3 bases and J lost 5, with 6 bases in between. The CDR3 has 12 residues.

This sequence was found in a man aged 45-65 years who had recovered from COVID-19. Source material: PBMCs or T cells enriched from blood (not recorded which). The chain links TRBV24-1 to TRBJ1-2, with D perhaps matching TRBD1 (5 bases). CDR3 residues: CATSDGGYGYTF. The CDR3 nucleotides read TGTGCCACCAGTGATGGGGGGTATGGCTACACCTTC.